This T cell receptor beta chain emerged from a study of identical twins. General observations from the study: Analyses based on zero insertions could be partly confounded by invariant MAIT and iNKT cells. With beta out-of-frame sequences, excess sharing by twins was weaker. A lower insertion count was a feature of abundant cord blood beta clonotypes, with no such feature in memory repertoires.

With respect to this clonotype: The antigen remains undetermined.

Carrying unique molecular identifiers, the cDNA also gained a universal primer site through template switching. TCRdb called the 5' RACE reads again in MiXCR, with one record for every CDR3 protein. The sample carries some 590,000 distinct CDR3 sequences, 9.6% recorded once. This CDR3 comprises 15 residues. V was shortened by 5 bases and J by 3 bases, with 13 bases between the two germline ends. CDR1 is LNHDA and CDR2 is SQIVND in the germline V gene (reference sequence). These data were also reused for a study on yellow fever vaccine responses in identical twins.

This receptor was obtained from a woman aged 18-35 years in good health. Sequencing input: PBMCs. The chain uses TRBV19 and TRBJ2-2, with D perhaps TRBD2 (5 bases). This CDR3 is CASSASGLYTGELFF. The CDR3 DNA follows: TGTGCCAGTAGTGCTTCAGGACTGTACACCGGGGAGCTGTTTTTT. Combining the CDR3 with reference TRBV19 and TRBJ2-2 gives the whole variable domain DGGITQSPKYLFRKEGQNVTLSCEQNLNHDAMYWYRQDPGQGLRLIYYSQIVNDFQKGDIAEGYSVSREKKESFPLTVTSAQKNPTAFYLCASSASGLYTGELFFGEGSRLTVL.